The 5 T cell receptor beta chains below were found in one sample sequenced in a study of CD8+CD57+ T cells in acquired aplastic anemia (dated by TCRdb to the late 2010s). The data were produced on an Illumina HiSeq 2000. Profiling of TCR beta VDJ combinations and CDR3 sequences used genomic DNA as the template. The public reads were run again by TCRdb, first through fastp at Q25 and then through MiXCR, and only productive beta chains were kept. Rows are combined by CDR3 protein, so each entry shows the most common genes and DNA. Present in this sample are about 130,000 distinct CDR3 sequences, 48% of which were seen just once. Around 2.3% of the sample is taken by the ten largest. Sequencing used sorted CD4+, CD8+, or CD8+CD57+ T cells (not recorded which) from PBMCs. These receptors all stem from a human donor in good health, serving as a control.

This clonotype was detected ten times or more. The chain couples TRBV20-1 to TRBJ1-4; D gene uncertain. The germline V and J ends were trimmed by 2 bases and 7 bases, with 11 bases remaining between them. This CDR3 is 13 amino acids long. Germline CDR1 is DFQATT and CDR2 is SNEGSKA (reference sequence). This CDR3 is CSARSPSREKLFF. The CDR3 region has the DNA TGCAGTGCTAGATCCCCGTCCCGTGAAAAACTGTTTTTT.

V usage is TRBV20-1 and J usage is TRBJ1-1; 9 nucleotides match TRBD1. The CDR3 covers 13 residues. J lost 1 base, V lost 8 bases, and 5 bases had no gene match. Germline loops: CDR1 DFQATT, CDR2 SNEGSKA (reference sequence). This CDR3 reads CSSGDRENTEAFF. In nucleotides, the CDR3 is TGCAGTAGCGGGGACAGGGAGAACACTGAAGCTTTCTTT.

This clonotype came up many times. The chain links TRBV9 to TRBJ2-1; no definite D call. Germline assignment: CDR1 SGDLS and CDR2 YYNGEE. The CDR3 runs to 14 residues. V gave up 0 bases and J gave up 6 bases, with 10 bases separating them. CDR3 region: CASSVAAESNEQFF. CDR3 nucleotides: TGTGCCAGCAGCGTAGCGGCCGAGAGCAATGAGCAGTTCTTC.

J is TRBJ1-2 and V is TRBV29-1; 10 bases are a match to TRBD1. There are 12 residues in the CDR3. CDR1 and CDR2 (germline): SQVTM, ANQGSEA. The CDR3 nucleotides read TGCAGTGCGACAGGGGGCGTGGACGGCTACACCTTC. Amino acid sequence: CSATGGVDGYTF. Full variable domain (remainder filled in from reference TRBV29-1 and TRBJ1-2): SAVISQKPSRDICQRGTSLTIQCQVDSQVTMMFWYRQQPGQSLTLIATANQGSEATYESGFVIDKFPISRPNLTFSTLTVSNMSPEDSSIYLCSATGGVDGYTFGSGTRLTVV.

As regards this clonotype: A much larger clone lies a single base off, so this may be a read error. The chain is built from TRBV3-1 and TRBJ2-1; possibly TRBD1 for D (6 bases). This CDR3 is 17 amino acids long. Trimming took 3 bases from V and 6 from J, leaving 21 bases between them. Per germline, CDR1 LGHDT and CDR2 YNNKEL (reference sequence). In DNA form, the CDR3 reads TGTGCCAGCAGCCAGCCTATCGCAAGGGGGAGTACCAATGAGCAGTTCTTC. Translating it yields CASSQPIARGSTNEQFF.